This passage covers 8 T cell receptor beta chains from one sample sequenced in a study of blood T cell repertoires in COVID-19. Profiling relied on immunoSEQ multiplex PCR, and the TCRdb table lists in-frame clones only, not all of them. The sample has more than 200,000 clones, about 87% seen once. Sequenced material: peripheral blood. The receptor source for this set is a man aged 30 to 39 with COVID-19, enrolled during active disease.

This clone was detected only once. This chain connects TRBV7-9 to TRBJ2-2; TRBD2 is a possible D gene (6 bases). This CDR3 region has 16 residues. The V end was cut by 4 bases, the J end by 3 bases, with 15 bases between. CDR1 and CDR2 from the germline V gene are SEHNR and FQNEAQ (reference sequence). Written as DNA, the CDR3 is TGTGCCAGCAGCTCCACCCGGGACTGGTACACCGGGGAGCTGTTTTTT. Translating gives CASSSTRDWYTGELFF. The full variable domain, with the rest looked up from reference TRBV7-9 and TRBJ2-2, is DTGVSQNPRHKITKRGQNVTFRCDPISEHNRLYWYRQTLGQGPEFLTYFQNEAQLEKSRLLSDRFSAERPKGSFSTLEIQRTEQGDSAMYLCASSSTRDWYTGELFFGEGSRLTVL.

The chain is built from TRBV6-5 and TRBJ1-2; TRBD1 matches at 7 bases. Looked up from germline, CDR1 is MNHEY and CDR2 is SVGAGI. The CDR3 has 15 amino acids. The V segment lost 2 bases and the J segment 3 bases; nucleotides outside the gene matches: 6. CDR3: CASSYTRQGDYGYTF. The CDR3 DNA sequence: TGTGCCAGCAGTTACACCCGACAGGGCGACTATGGCTACACCTTC.

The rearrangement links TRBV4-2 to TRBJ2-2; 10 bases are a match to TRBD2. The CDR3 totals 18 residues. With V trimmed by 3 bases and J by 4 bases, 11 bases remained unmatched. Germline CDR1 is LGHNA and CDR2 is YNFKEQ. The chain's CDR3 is CASSQYLAGAGGTGELFF. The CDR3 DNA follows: TGTGCCAGCAGCCAGTATCTAGCGGGAGCGGGTGGCACCGGGGAGCTGTTTTTT.

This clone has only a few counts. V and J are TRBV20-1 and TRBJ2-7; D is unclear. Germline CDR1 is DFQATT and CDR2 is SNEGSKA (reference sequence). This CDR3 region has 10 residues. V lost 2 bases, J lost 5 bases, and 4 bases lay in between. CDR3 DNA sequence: TGCAGTGCTAGACGTAACGAGCAGTACTTC. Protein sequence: CSARRNEQYF.

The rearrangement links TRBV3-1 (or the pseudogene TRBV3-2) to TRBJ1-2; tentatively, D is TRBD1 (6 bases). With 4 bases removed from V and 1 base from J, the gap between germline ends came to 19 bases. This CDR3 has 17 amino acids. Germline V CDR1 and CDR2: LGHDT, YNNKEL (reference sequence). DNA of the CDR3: TGTGCCAGCAGCCCCACCCTATGGGGGCAGGGTAACTATGGCTACACCTTC. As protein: CASSPTLWGQGNYGYTF.

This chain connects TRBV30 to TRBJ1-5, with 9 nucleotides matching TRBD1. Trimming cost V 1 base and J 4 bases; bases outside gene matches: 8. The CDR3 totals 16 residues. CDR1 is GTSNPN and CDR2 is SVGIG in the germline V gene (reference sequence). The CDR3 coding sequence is TGTGCCTGGAGTGGCGGGACAGGGACAATAAATCAGCCCCAGCATTTT. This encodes CAWSGGTGTINQPQHF.

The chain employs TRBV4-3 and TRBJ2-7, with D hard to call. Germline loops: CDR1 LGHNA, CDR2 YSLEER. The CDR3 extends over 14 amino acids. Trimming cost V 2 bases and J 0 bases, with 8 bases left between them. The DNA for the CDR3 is TGCGCCAGCAGCCAACAACAGTACTCCTACGAGCAGTACTTC. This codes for CASSQQQYSYEQYF.

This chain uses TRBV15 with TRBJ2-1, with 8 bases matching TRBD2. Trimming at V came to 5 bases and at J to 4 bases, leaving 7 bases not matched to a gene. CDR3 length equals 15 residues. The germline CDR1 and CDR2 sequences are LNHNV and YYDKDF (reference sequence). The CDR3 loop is CATSGSGGPYNEQFF. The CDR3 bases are TGTGCCACCAGCGGGTCGGGAGGGCCTTACAATGAGCAGTTCTTC.